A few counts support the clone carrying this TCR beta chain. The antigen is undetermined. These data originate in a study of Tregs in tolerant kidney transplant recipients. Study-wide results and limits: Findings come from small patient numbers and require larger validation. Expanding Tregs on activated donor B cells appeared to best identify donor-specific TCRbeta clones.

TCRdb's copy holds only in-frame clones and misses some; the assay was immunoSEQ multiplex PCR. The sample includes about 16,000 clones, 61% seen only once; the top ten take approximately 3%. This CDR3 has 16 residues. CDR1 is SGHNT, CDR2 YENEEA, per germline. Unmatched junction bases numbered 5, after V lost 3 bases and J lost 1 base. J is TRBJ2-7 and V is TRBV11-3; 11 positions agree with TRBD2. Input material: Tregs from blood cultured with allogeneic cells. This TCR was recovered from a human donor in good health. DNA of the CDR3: TGTGCCAGCAGCTTGGAGGGGACTAGCGGATCCTACGAGCAGTACTTC. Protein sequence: CASSLEGTSGSYEQYF.